Below, 10 T cell receptor beta chains from the same sample are listed, as sequenced in a study of T-cell memory formation after mild COVID-19 (dated by TCRdb to the early 2020s). Libraries were prepared through 5' RACE. Sequencing instrument: Illumina NovaSeq 6000. In-frame beta chains were kept once TCRdb had trimmed the public reads at Q25 with fastp and called clones with MiXCR. Each CDR3 protein gets just one entry, which takes the most common genes and DNA from the rows behind it. This sample holds around 450,000 distinct CDR3 sequences; around 20% were observed only once. The leading ten clones occupy roughly 8% of the sample. Material for sequencing was PBMCs or a T cell subset sorted from them (not recorded which). These receptors all come from an adult woman who had mild COVID-19 (a few samples of this study predate the infection). The sample titles of this study are shuffled in the database, so cell type and time point are left out; the donor was told from shared clones.

The genes are TRBV5-1 and TRBJ1-3, with TRBD1 as a possible D gene (6 bases). V lost 4 bases and J lost 4, with 12 bases in between. Germline CDR1 is SGHRS and CDR2 is YFSETQ. The CDR3 length is 14 residues. DNA of the CDR3: TGCGCCAGCAGCGCCTGGGACACCGGAAACACCATATATTTT. It yields the protein CASSAWDTGNTIYF.

This clonotype was seen only a few times. The V and J genes are TRBV4-1 and TRBJ2-1; D unresolved. Looked up from germline, CDR1 is MGHRA and CDR2 is YSYEKL. Trimming left V 2 bases short and J 6 bases short, with 11 bases between. The CDR3 is 14 amino acids. The CDR3 sequence is CASSQNGGINEQFF. CDR3 nucleotide sequence: TGCGCCAGCAGCCAAAACGGTGGAATCAATGAGCAGTTCTTC.

This clonotype has just a few counts. The genes are TRBV15 and TRBJ2-7; no reliable D call. V gave up 1 base and J gave up 0 bases, with 7 bases separating them. The germline V gene has CDR1 LNHNV and CDR2 YYDKDF (reference sequence). The CDR3 is made up of 14 amino acids. The CDR3 spells CATSRGTASYEQYF. The CDR3 DNA follows: TGTGCCACCAGCAGAGGAACGGCCTCCTACGAGCAGTACTTC.

This clonotype was counted only a few times. The chain has TRBV7-2 and TRBJ2-5, with D maybe TRBD1 (5 bases). In germline, CDR1 is SGHTA, CDR2 FQGNSA. There are 14 residues in the CDR3. The germline V and J ends were trimmed by 5 bases and 7 bases, with 17 bases remaining between them. CDR3 residues: CASSLTRGPGTQYF. CDR3 DNA sequence: TGTGCCAGCAGCCTAACAAGGGGTCCTGGGACCCAGTACTTC.

The rearrangement links TRBV7-6 to TRBJ2-2, with D perhaps assigned TRBD1 or TRBD2 (5 bases each). Trimming removed 4 bases from V and 4 bases from J, with 19 bases in between. CDR3 size: 17 residues. CDR1 and CDR2 (germline): SGHVS, FNYEAQ. This chain's CDR3 is CASSSIRGRVGTGELFF. CDR3 bases: TGTGCCAGCAGCTCGATCCGGGGCAGGGTGGGCACCGGGGAGCTGTTTTTT. Complete variable domain (other parts from reference TRBV7-6 and TRBJ2-2): GAGVSQSPRYKVTKRGQDVALRCDPISGHVSLYWYRQALGQGPEFLTYFNYEAQQDKSGLPNDRFSAERPEGSISTLTIQRTEQRDSAMYRCASSSIRGRVGTGELFFGEGSRLTVL.

This clonotype was recorded a few times. The J gene is TRBJ1-2, the V gene TRBV4-3, with 10 bases matching TRBD1. V dropped 4 bases and J dropped 7; count of bases not matched to a gene: 12. This CDR3 contains 16 residues. Germline CDR1 reads LGHNA; CDR2 reads YSLEER. CDR3 sequence reads: CASSRSRTGGLFGYTF. The CDR3 coding sequence is TGCGCCAGCAGCCGTTCCCGGACAGGGGGTCTTTTTGGCTACACCTTC.

This clonotype was counted only a few times. The chain carries TRBV4-1 and TRBJ1-6; D is unclear. With 0 bases removed from V and 2 bases from J, the gap between germline ends came to 5 bases. Germline CDR1 reads MGHRA; CDR2 reads YSYEKL. This CDR3 has 15 amino acids. The DNA for the CDR3 is TGCGCCAGCAGCCAAGACGTGACCTATAATTCACCCCTCCACTTT. It is translated as CASSQDVTYNSPLHF.

The gene calls are TRBV24-1 and TRBJ1-1; 7 positions agree with TRBD1. The germline V gene encodes CDR1 KGHDR and CDR2 SFDVKD. The V segment lost 7 bases and the J segment 5 bases; nucleotides outside the gene matches: 6. The CDR3 length is 13 residues. The CDR3 sequence: CATRTGRETEAFF. CDR3 DNA: TGTGCCACCAGGACAGGGAGGGAAACTGAAGCTTTCTTT.

The V call is TRBV5-1, the J call TRBJ2-5, with 10 bases that match TRBD1. Germline CDR1 is SGHRS and CDR2 is YFSETQ. The ends lost 5 bases at V and 5 bases at J; junction bases unmatched: 6. CDR3 size: 14 residues. CDR3 nucleotide sequence: TGCGCCAGCAGGTCCGGGACAGGGGTCGAGACCCAGTACTTC. As protein: CASRSGTGVETQYF. Using reference TRBV5-1 and TRBJ2-5 for the parts outside the CDR3, the full variable domain is KAGVTQTPRYLIKTRGQQVTLSCSPISGHRSVSWYQQTPGQGLQFLFEYFSETQRNKGNFPGRFSGRQFSNSRSEMNVSTLELGDSALYLCASRSGTGVETQYFGPGTRLLVL.

The rearrangement uses TRBV30 and TRBJ2-1; D might be TRBD2 (6 bases). Germline V gene sequence: CDR1 GTSNPN, CDR2 SVGIG (reference sequence). The CDR3 extends over 12 amino acids. V was trimmed by 0 bases and J by 8 bases, leaving 8 bases between them. In DNA, the CDR3 is TGTGCCTGGAGTGTAGGAGGGGATGAGCAGTTCTTC. As protein: CAWSVGGDEQFF.